This is a list of T cell receptor beta chains from one sample in a study of T cells in Graves' hyperthyroidism and ophthalmopathy. One entry per CDR3 protein results from TCRdb running MiXCR on the multiplex PCR reads. The data show around 600,000 distinct CDR3 sequences, roughly 15% seen once. The specimen sequenced was blood. These receptors came from a woman between 50 and 59 years old with Graves' ophthalmopathy. The CDR3 runs from the conserved cysteine through the conserved F or W. D genes are given only for firm matches. Some rows mark clone size as missing; the rest say once, few, many or name a class of expanded clone.

TRBJ1-2	TRBV4-3	NA	NA	CASSQDERSNYGYTF	TGCGCCAGCAGCCAAGACGAACGATCGAACTATGGCTACACCTTC
TRBJ2-3	TRBV14	NA	TRBD2	CASSQDWSGRASDTQYF	TGTGCCAGCAGCCAAGATTGGAGCGGGAGGGCCTCAGATACGCAGTATTTT
TRBJ2-7	TRBV5-5	many	TRBD2	CASMASGNIQQYF	TGTGCCAGCATGGCTAGCGGGAATATCCAGCAGTACTTC
TRBJ2-7	TRBV7-9	few	TRBD1	CASSRGQGRLNEQYF	TGTGCCAGCAGCAGGGGACAGGGGAGGTTGAACGAGCAGTACTTC
TRBJ2-1	TRBV4-2	NA	TRBD2	CASSQSSGFGYNEQFF	TGTGCCAGCAGCCAATCTAGCGGGTTTGGGTACAATGAGCAGTTCTTC
TRBJ1-1	TRBV12-3/TRBV12-4	few	TRBD1	CASSPQGARGPLF	TGTGCCAGCAGTCCTCAGGGGGCCAGGGGCCCGCTCTTT
TRBJ2-5	TRBV6-1	many	TRBD1	CASSEAVGTAPQETQYF	TGTGCCAGCAGTGAAGCGGTGGGGACAGCACCCCAAGAGACCCAGTACTTC
TRBJ2-5	TRBV20-1	many	TRBD1	CSASRGFQETQYF	TGCAGTGCTAGCAGGGGGTTCCAAGAGACCCAGTACTTC
TRBJ1-1	TRBV7-9	NA	NA	CASSHVGGTEAFF	TGTGCCAGCAGCCATGTGGGTGGCACTGAAGCTTTCTTT
TRBJ2-7	TRBV6-9	few	NA	CASSLISIGAGEQYF	TGTGCCAGCAGTTTAATAAGCATAGGGGCGGGCGAGCAGTACTTC
TRBJ1-4	TRBV6-1	many	TRBD1	CASSNSGGTNEKLFF	TGTGCCAGCAGCAACTCAGGGGGGACTAATGAAAAACTGTTTTTT
TRBJ2-7	TRBV7-9	few	NA	CASNHGSPYEQYF	TGTGCCAGCAACCACGGGAGCCCCTACGAGCAGTACTTC
TRBJ2-7	TRBV12-3/TRBV12-4	many	NA	CASSLLPGVGYEQYF	TGTGCCAGCAGTTTGTTACCGGGAGTTGGCTACGAGCAGTACTTC
TRBJ2-2	TRBV18	many	NA	CATNRVDTGELFF	TGTGCCACCAACAGGGTAGACACCGGGGAGCTGTTTTTT
TRBJ1-1	TRBV7-9	few	NA	CASSPRSGTNTEAFF	TGTGCCAGCAGCCCCCGGTCGGGCACGAACACTGAAGCTTTCTTT
TRBJ2-1	TRBV7-2	many	NA	CASSLDLTGSSYNEQFF	TGTGCCAGCAGCTTAGACTTAACGGGAAGCTCCTACAATGAGCAGTTCTTC
TRBJ2-7	TRBV11-2	NA	NA	CASSLHTSLTYEQYF	TGTGCCAGCAGCTTGCACACCTCTTTGACCTACGAGCAGTACTTC
TRBJ2-1	TRBV28	few	TRBD1	CASRTGGSYNEQFF	TGTGCCAGCAGAACAGGGGGCTCATACAATGAGCAGTTCTTC
TRBJ1-5	TRBV27	few	NA	CASRQIRVDLNQPQHF	TGTGCCAGCAGACAAATAAGAGTAGACTTAAATCAGCCCCAGCATTTT
TRBJ2-1	TRBV28	many	NA	CASEGPTGNEQFF	TGTGCCAGCGAGGGCCCCACCGGCAATGAGCAGTTCTTC
TRBJ2-5	TRBV7-6	many	TRBD2	CASSSRTSMQTQYF	TGTGCCAGCAGCTCGAGGACTAGCATGCAGACCCAGTACTTC
TRBJ2-3	TRBV24-1	many	NA	CATSDPVAFSTDTQYF	TGTGCCACCAGTGACCCCGTGGCTTTTAGCACAGATACGCAGTATTTT
TRBJ1-2	TRBV4-3	few	NA	CASSQALHDGIPNYGYTF	TGCGCCAGCAGCCAAGCCCTGCATGACGGGATCCCTAACTATGGCTACACCTTC
TRBJ2-1	TRBV7-6	NA	TRBD2	CASSRTSGRASEQFF	TGTGCCAGCAGCAGGACTAGCGGGAGGGCCAGTGAGCAGTTCTTC
TRBJ1-5	TRBV6-4	NA	NA	CASSAEISNQPQHF	TGTGCCAGCAGTGCTGAAATTAGCAATCAGCCCCAGCATTTT
TRBJ2-7	TRBV28	many	NA	CASSQTGFSYEQYF	TGTGCCAGCAGTCAAACAGGGTTTTCCTACGAGCAGTACTTC
TRBJ2-5	TRBV20-1	many	TRBD1	CSAQVTGKSLETQYF	TGCAGTGCTCAGGTGACAGGGAAATCCTTAGAGACCCAGTACTTC
TRBJ1-6	TRBV3-1	many	NA	CASSQGGIFSSPLHF	TGTGCCAGCAGCCAAGGGGGGATCTTTTCTTCACCCCTCCACTTT
TRBJ2-5	TRBV7-8	many	TRBD2	CASSSTSAETETQYF	TGTGCCAGCAGCTCGACTAGCGCCGAAACGGAGACCCAGTACTTC
TRBJ2-3	TRBV24-1	many	NA	CATSDLGQSTDTQYF	TGTGCCACCAGTGACCTCGGGCAGAGCACAGATACGCAGTATTTT
TRBJ2-4	TRBV18	few	TRBD1	CASSPGTGGGIFKNIQYF	TGTGCCAGCTCACCAGGGACAGGGGGCGGAATTTTCAAAAACATTCAGTACTTC
TRBJ2-5	TRBV6-1	few	TRBD2	CASSLGLAGESETQYF	TGTGCCAGCAGTTTGGGACTAGCGGGAGAGTCAGAGACCCAGTACTTC
TRBJ2-3	TRBV2	few	TRBD2	CASKKVGLAGSTDTQYF	TGTGCCAGCAAGAAGGTGGGACTAGCGGGATCCACAGATACGCAGTATTTT
TRBJ2-2	TRBV5-1	NA	TRBD2	CASSLAPKGGPGELFF	TGCGCCAGCAGCTTGGCCCCGAAGGGAGGGCCCGGGGAGCTGTTTTTT
TRBJ2-2	TRBV11-2	many	NA	CASSPDPQTGELFF	TGTGCCAGCAGCCCAGACCCCCAGACCGGGGAGCTGTTTTTT
TRBJ1-2	TRBV7-9	many	NA	CASSPPRGAKDGYTF	TGTGCCAGCAGCCCCCCTCGGGGGGCAAAGGATGGCTACACCTTC
TRBJ2-5	TRBV6-1	many	TRBD2	CASSVGASGNRRETQYF	TGTGCCAGCAGTGTGGGGGCTAGCGGGAATCGGAGAGAGACCCAGTACTTC
TRBJ1-3	TRBV30	many	NA	CAWSPLGDTIYF	TGTGCCTGGAGCCCTCTCGGTGACACCATATATTTT
TRBJ2-1	TRBV6-2/TRBV6-3	many	TRBD1	CASSYHRGLDYNEQFF	TGTGCCAGCAGTTACCACAGGGGGCTGGATTACAATGAGCAGTTCTTC
TRBJ2-7	TRBV20-1	NA	TRBD2	CSARDSGSFHEQYF	TGCAGTGCTAGGGATAGCGGGAGCTTCCACGAGCAGTACTTC
TRBJ2-7	TRBV7-9	many	NA	CASSPRATYEQYF	TGTGCCAGCAGCCCCAGGGCAACCTACGAGCAGTACTTC